This TCR beta chain was recovered during a study of blood T cell repertoires in COVID-19. About the study: The United States, Italy and Spain were the sources of the acute and convalescent COVID-19 samples. T cells, B-cell-depleted T cells, or PBMCs supplied cDNA or gDNA.

Original handling: Amplification of reference gene primers was used by the study to estimate nucleated cell counts. Only in-frame clones appear in the TCRdb table, and some are missing; sequencing was by immunoSEQ multiplex PCR. V, J and clone size derive from that table, while D and trimming were established from the DNA sequence. The sample carries about 190,000 clones, approximately 88% recorded once. Germline-derived CDR1 and CDR2 are SGHAT and FQNNGV. V lost 4 bases, J lost 3 bases, and 19 bases lay in between. The CDR3 sequence is 17 residues long. The chain uses TRBV11-2 and TRBJ1-3; the D gene is possibly TRBD1 (6 bases). The sample comprised peripheral blood. The sequence was obtained from a middle-aged man with acute or convalescent COVID-19. CDR3 in DNA: TGTGCCAGCAGCTCCACGAGCGGGGGGGCTGGTGGAAACACCATATATTTT. It codes for CASSSTSGGAGGNTIYF.